This TCR beta chain was sequenced for a study of blood T cell repertoires in COVID-19. Trimming removed 6 bases from V and 4 bases from J; junction bases left unmatched: 3. There are 14 residues in the CDR3. Looked up from germline, CDR1 is LNHDA and CDR2 is SQIVND (reference sequence). Clones were sequenced by immunoSEQ multiplex PCR, and TCRdb holds only the in-frame ones, with some missing. The sample records 150,000 to 170,000 clones, about 85% being singletons. This clone was recorded a few times. The specimen sequenced was peripheral blood. The V call is TRBV19, the J call TRBJ2-3; 11 nucleotides match TRBD1. The origin of this receptor is a man in his sixties with COVID-19, enrolled during active disease. In DNA form, the CDR3 reads TGTGCCAGTAGCGGGACAGGGGGACCAGATACGCAGTATTTT. It is translated as CASSGTGGPDTQYF.